This record covers a single TCR beta chain. Its matching antigen is unknown. The sample holds other DNA sequences that translate to the same CDR3. This record comes from a study of shared clonotypes between healthy human individuals. Study-wide results and caveats: An effect of sequencing depth on clonotype sharing among donors was expected.

Generated by immunoSEQ multiplex PCR, the TCRdb table keeps only in-frame clones and is missing some. There are fewer than 600,000 clones in the sample; about 74% occur only once, and about 12% lies in the top ten. The CDR3 spans 15 residues. Trimming took 3 bases from V and 7 from J; bases not matched to a gene: 4. Germline V gene lookup returns CDR1 MGHRA and CDR2 YSYEKL. What was sequenced was PBMCs. The TCR comes from a middle-aged woman in good health. Some clones in this sample may be carry-over from other donors' samples. The V and J genes are TRBV4-1 and TRBJ1-5; 12 bases line up with TRBD1. CDR3: CASSQGQGARQPQHF. As DNA, the CDR3 is TGCGCCAGCAGCCAGGGACAGGGGGCTCGGCAGCCCCAGCATTTT.